This TCR beta chain was identified during a study of blood T cell repertoires in COVID-19. In the source study's methods: From reference gene primer amplification, estimates of nucleated cell counts were derived. Here immunoSEQ multiplex PCR was the method, and the copy in TCRdb shows in-frame clones only, minus some. The V and J calls and clone size are taken from that table; D and trimming were inferred from the DNA. The top ten hold less than 6% of the sample, which has over 250,000 clones, over 75% seen once. V gave up 0 bases and J gave up 6 bases, with 15 bases separating them. The CDR3 is 15 residues long. Germline assignment: CDR1 SGHNT and CDR2 YYREEE (reference sequence).

The sample taken for sequencing was PBMCs or T cells enriched from blood (not recorded which). This chain uses TRBV5-4 with TRBJ2-5; D remains ambiguous. The receptor was derived from a woman aged 30 to 39 who had recovered from COVID-19. The CDR3 sequence: CASSLAWATTQTQYF. CDR3 DNA: TGTGCCAGCAGCTTGGCCTGGGCCACGACGCAGACCCAGTACTTC. The complete variable domain, with remaining parts taken from reference TRBV5-4 and TRBJ2-5, reads ETGVTQSPTHLIKTRGQQVTLRCSSQSGHNTVSWYQQALGQGPQFIFQYYREEENGRGNFPPRFSGLQFPNYSSELNVNALELDDSALYLCASSLAWATTQTQYFGPGTRLLVL.